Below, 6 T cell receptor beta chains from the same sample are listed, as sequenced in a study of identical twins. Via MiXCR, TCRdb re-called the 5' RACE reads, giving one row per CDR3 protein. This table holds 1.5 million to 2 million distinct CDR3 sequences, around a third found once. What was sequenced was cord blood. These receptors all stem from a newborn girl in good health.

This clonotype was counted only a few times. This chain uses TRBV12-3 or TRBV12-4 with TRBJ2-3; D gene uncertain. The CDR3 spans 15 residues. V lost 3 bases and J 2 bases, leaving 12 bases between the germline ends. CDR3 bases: TGTGCCAGCAGTTTCGCGAAACTCCACACAGATACGCAGTATTTT. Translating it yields CASSFAKLHTDTQYF.

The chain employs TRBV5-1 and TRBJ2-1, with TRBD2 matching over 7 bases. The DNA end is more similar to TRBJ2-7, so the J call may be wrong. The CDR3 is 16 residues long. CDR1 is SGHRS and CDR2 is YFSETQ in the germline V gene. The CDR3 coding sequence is TGCGCCAGCAGCTTCGGTAGCGGGTTCTCCTACAATGAGCAGTACTTC. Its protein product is CASSFGSGFSYNEQYF.

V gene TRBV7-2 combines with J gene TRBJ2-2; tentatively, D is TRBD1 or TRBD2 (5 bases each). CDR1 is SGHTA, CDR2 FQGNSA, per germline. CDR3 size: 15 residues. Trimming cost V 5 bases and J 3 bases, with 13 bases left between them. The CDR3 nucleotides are TGTGCCAGCAGCATAGGGACCAGTCACACCGGGGAGCTGTTTTTT. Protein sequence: CASSIGTSHTGELFF.

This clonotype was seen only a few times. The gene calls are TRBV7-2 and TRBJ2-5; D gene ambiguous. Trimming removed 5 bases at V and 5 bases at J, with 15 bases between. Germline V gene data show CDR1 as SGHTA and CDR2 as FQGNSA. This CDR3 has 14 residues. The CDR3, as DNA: TGTGCCAGCAGCGCCAAGATAGCTCGGGAGACCCAGTACTTC. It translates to CASSAKIARETQYF. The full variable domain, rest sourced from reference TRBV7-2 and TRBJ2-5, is GAGVSQSPSNKVTEKGKDVELRCDPISGHTALYWYRQSLGQGLEFLIYFQGNSAPDKSGLPSDRFSAERTGGSVSTLTIQRTQQEDSAVYLCASSAKIARETQYFGPGTRLLVL.

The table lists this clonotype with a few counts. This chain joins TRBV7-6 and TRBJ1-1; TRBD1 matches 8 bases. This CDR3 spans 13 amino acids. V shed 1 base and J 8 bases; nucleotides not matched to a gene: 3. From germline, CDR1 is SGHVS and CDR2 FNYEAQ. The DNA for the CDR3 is TGTGCCAGCAGCTTAGAGACAGGGGCCGAAGCTTTCTTT. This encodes CASSLETGAEAFF.

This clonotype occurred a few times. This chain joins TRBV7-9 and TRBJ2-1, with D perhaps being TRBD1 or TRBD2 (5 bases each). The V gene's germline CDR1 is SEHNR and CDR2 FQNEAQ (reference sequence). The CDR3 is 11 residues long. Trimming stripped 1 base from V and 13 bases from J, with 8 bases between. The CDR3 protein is CASSLGDPQFF. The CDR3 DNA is TGTGCCAGCAGCTTAGGGGACCCTCAGTTCTTC.